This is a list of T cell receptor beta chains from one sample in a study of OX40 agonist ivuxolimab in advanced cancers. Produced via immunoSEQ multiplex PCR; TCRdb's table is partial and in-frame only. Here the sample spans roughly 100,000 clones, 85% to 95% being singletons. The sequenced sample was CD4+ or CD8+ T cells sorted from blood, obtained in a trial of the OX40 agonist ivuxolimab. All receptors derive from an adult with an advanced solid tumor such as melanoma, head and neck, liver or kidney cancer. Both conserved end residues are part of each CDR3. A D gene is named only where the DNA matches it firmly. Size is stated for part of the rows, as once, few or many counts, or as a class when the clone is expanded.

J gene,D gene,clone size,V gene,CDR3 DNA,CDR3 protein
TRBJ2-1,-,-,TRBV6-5,TGTGCCAGCAGCCGAGCGGTCACCTCCCACAATGAGCAGTTCTTC,CASSRAVTSHNEQFF
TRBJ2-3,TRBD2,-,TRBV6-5,TGTGCCAGCAGGAAAGGACTAGCTGGAGATACGCAGTATTTT,CASRKGLAGDTQYF
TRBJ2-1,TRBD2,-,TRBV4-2,TGTGCCAGCAGCCAAGGGACTAGCGGGTTCTACAATGAGCAGTTCTTC,CASSQGTSGFYNEQFF
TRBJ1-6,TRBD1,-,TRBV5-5,TGTGCCAGCAGCTTGCTTCCGGGACAGGGGTGGAATTCACCCCTCCACTTT,CASSLLPGQGWNSPLHF
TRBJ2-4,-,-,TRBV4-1,TGCGCCAGCAGCCGAGATGATCCGGGGCTATTGGCCAAAAACATTCAGTACTTC,CASSRDDPGLLAKNIQYF
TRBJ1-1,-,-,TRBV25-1,TGTGCCAGCAGCCCCATGGGGGGGTATCTGGCTTTCTTT,CASSPMGGYLAFF
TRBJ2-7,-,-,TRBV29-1,TGCAGCGCAAAAGCGGTAGGCGGCTGGGAGCAGTACTTC,CSAKAVGGWEQYF
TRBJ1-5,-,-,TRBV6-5,TGTGCCAGCAGTTACGTGGGGGGGAGCAATCAGCCCCAGCATTTT,CASSYVGGSNQPQHF
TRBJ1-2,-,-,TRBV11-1,TGTGCCAGCAGCTTATCGGCGCTACAGGGTGACTATGGCTACACCTTC,CASSLSALQGDYGYTF
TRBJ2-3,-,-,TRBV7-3,TGTGCCAGCAGCTTAAGGTGGGGAGGAGCAGATACGCAGTATTTT,CASSLRWGGADTQYF
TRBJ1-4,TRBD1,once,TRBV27,TGTGCCAGCAGTTTCGACAGGGTTGGTGAAAAACTGTTTTTT,CASSFDRVGEKLFF
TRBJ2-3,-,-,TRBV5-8,TGTGCCAGCAGGGGGCAAGCCGACTTTACGCAGTATTTT,CASRGQADFTQYF
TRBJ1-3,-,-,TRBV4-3,TGCGCCAGCAGCCAAGAGACAGGTTCAAACACCATATATTTT,CASSQETGSNTIYF
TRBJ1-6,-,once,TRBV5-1,TGCGCCAGCAGCTTGCGGTCTGGGGGCAGGGGCACATCACCCCTCCACTTT,CASSLRSGGRGTSPLHF
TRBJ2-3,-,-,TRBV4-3,TGCGCCAGCAGCCAAGATGTCGAGCGGAGGGGGGATACGCAGTATTTT,CASSQDVERRGDTQYF
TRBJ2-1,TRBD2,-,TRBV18,TGTGCCAGCTCACCTACTAGCGGGAGGCCGCCCAATGAGCAGTTCTTC,CASSPTSGRPPNEQFF
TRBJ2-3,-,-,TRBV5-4,TGTGCCAGCAGCTTGGTAACAGATACGCAGTATTTT,CASSLVTDTQYF
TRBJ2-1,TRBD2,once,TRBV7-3,TGTGCCAGCAGCCTTCTAGCGGGATTAAATGAGCAGTTCTTC,CASSLLAGLNEQFF
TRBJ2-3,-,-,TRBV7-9,TGTGCCAGCAGCTGGACTCCAGATACGCAGTATTTT,CASSWTPDTQYF
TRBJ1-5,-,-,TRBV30,TGTGCCTGGAGTGTCCAGGGGCTACGGAATCAGCCCCAGCATTTT,CAWSVQGLRNQPQHF
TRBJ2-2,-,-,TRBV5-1,TGCGCCAGCAGCTTAACCGAGCGGTTTAAGGAGCTGTTTTTT,CASSLTERFKELFF
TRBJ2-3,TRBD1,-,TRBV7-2,TGTGCCAGCAGCCGACAGGGTAGCACAGATACGCAGTATTTT,CASSRQGSTDTQYF
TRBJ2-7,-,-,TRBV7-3,TGTGCCAGCAGCTTAACCCCCTCGGAGGGCAAGGACGAGCAGTACTTC,CASSLTPSEGKDEQYF
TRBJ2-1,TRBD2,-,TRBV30,TGTGCCTGGAAGATCCCGGGGGGCTCCTACAATGAGCAGTTCTTC,CAWKIPGGSYNEQFF
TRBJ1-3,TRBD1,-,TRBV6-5,TGTGCCAGCAGTTACCGGACAGGGCGGAACACCATATATTTT,CASSYRTGRNTIYF
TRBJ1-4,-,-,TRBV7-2,TGTGCCAGCAGCTCGTTCAATAATGAAAAACTGTTTTTT,CASSSFNNEKLFF
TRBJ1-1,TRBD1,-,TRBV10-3,TGTGCCATCAGGGGACAGGGAGGCGAACACGCTGAAGCTTTCTTT,CAIRGQGGEHAEAFF
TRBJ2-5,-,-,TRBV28,TGTGCCAGCAGTCCCATCGGACTCGCCGTTAAAGAGACCCAGTACTTC,CASSPIGLAVKETQYF
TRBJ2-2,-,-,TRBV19,TGTGCCAGTAGTATTGGTCTACGGCTAACCGGGGAGCTGTTTTTT,CASSIGLRLTGELFF
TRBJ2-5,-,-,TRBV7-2,TGTGCCAGCAGCTTGTACGCGGGGCTCCCGTACTTC,CASSLYAGLPYF
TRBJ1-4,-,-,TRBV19,TGTGCCAGCCAAGTCCGCCGAGAGGAAAAACTGTTTTTT,CASQVRREEKLFF
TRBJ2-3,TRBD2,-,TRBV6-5,TGTGCCAGCAGTTACAGGGCGGGAGCTACGCAGTATTTT,CASSYRAGATQYF
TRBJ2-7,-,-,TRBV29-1,TGCAGCGTTGAAGTGCCAACTACCTACGAGCAGTACTTC,CSVEVPTTYEQYF
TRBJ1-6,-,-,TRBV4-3,TGCGCCAGCAGCCAAGAACTCAATAATTCACCCCTCCACTTT,CASSQELNNSPLHF
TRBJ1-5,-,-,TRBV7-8,TGTGCCAGCAGCTTTGGAACATACACCGATCAGCCCCAGCATTTT,CASSFGTYTDQPQHF
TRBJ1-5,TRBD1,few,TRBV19,TGTGCCAGTAGATATCGAGACAGGGACAATCAGCCCCAGCATTTT,CASRYRDRDNQPQHF
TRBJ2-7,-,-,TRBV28,TGTGCCAGCAGAGGCTCCTACGAGCAGTACTTC,CASRGSYEQYF
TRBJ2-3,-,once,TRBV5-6,TGTGCCAGCAGCTGGCTGGTCGGGACCCGCACAGATACGCAGTATTTT,CASSWLVGTRTDTQYF
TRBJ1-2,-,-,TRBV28,TGTGCCAGCACCATTTCGGGGGGGGCGAGTAACTATGGCTACACCTTC,CASTISGGASNYGYTF
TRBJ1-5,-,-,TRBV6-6,TGTGCCAGCAGACCAGTAAACGGACGATATCAGCCCCAGCATTTT,CASRPVNGRYQPQHF
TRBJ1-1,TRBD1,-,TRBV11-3,TGTGCCAGCAGCTTAGGCGGGACAGGGGGCCGGGACACTGAAGCTTTCTTT,CASSLGGTGGRDTEAFF
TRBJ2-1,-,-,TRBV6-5,TGTGCCAGCAGTTACTCGGTTCGGGACAATGAGCAGTTCTTC,CASSYSVRDNEQFF
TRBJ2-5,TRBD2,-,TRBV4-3,TGCGCCAGCAGCCAAGAGCTAGCGGGAGGGCCGTGGGGAGAGACCCAGTACTTC,CASSQELAGGPWGETQYF
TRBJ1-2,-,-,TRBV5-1,TGCGCCAGCAGCTTAATGGCACAAAACTATGGCTACACCTTC,CASSLMAQNYGYTF
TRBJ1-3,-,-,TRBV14,TGTGCCAGCAGCCAGGCCGCCGGGTCTGGAAACACCATATATTTT,CASSQAAGSGNTIYF
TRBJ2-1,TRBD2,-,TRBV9,TGTGCCAGCAGCGTAGTTCAAGCGGGGGGATTTCAGCTGGCCTACAATGAGCAGTTCTTC,CASSVVQAGGFQLAYNEQFF
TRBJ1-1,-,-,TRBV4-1,TGCGCCAGCAGCCAAGGTCTGGGTAGGCAGCCGAACACTGAAGCTTTCTTT,CASSQGLGRQPNTEAFF
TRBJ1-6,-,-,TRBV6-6,TGTGCCAGCAGTTCCGAGAAGTATTCACCCCTCCACTTT,CASSSEKYSPLHF